A single sample is the source of the 5 T cell receptor beta chains below, sequenced in a study of T cells in Graves' hyperthyroidism and ophthalmopathy. Amplified regions were TCR beta CDR3 sequences from RNA transcripts. First-round RT-PCR of the TCR CDR3 relied on the HTBI primer set. A single record per CDR3 protein comes from TCRdb applying MiXCR to the multiplex PCR reads. The sample yields about 700,000 distinct CDR3 sequences, around 15% seen once. The sequenced material came from blood. These receptors all stem from a woman between 18 and 29 years old with Graves' hyperthyroidism.

This clonotype was seen repeatedly, ten times or more. The chain joins TRBV20-1 to TRBJ1-2, with D possibly matching TRBD1 (5 bases). Germline V gene sequence: CDR1 DFQATT, CDR2 SNEGSKA (reference sequence). The CDR3 is made up of 13 amino acids. V was trimmed by 5 bases and J by 8 bases, leaving 18 bases between them. This CDR3 is CSAASQGKDGYTF. DNA of the CDR3: TGCAGTGCTGCCTCCCAGGGTAAGGACGGCTACACCTTC.

This clonotype showed up many times. CDR3 protein: CASHRTVNTEAFF. The CDR3 DNA reads as TGTGCCTCCCATAGAACGGTGAACACTGAAGCTTTCTTT. The chain has TRBV11-2 and TRBJ1-1; no reliable D call. Trimming shortened V by 11 bases and J by 0 bases, and 13 bases separated the two germline ends. Germline CDR1 is SGHAT and CDR2 is FQNNGV. This CDR3 has 13 amino acids.

This clonotype was seen more than once but under ten times. The CDR3: CASSQISGRSTDTQYF. The CDR3 coding sequence is TGCGCCAGCAGCCAAATTTCGGGCAGAAGCACAGATACGCAGTATTTT. The rearrangement uses TRBV4-1 and TRBJ2-3; D ambiguous. Germline V gene lookup returns CDR1 MGHRA and CDR2 YSYEKL. V was cut by 2 bases and J by 0 bases, with 12 bases left in between. The CDR3 is 16 amino acids.

The chain links TRBV18 to TRBJ2-5; no firm D call. CDR3 length: 14 amino acids. With 3 bases removed from V and 4 bases from J, the gap between germline ends came to 12 bases. Germline CDR1 KGHSH, CDR2 LQKENI. The CDR3 sequence: CASSPSIEAETQYF. CDR3 nucleotides: TGTGCCAGCTCACCTTCTATTGAAGCAGAGACCCAGTACTTC.

This clonotype was detected ten times or more. The chain links TRBV20-1 to TRBJ2-4; TRBD2 matches at 11 bases. CDR3 length: 14 residues. Per germline, CDR1 DFQATT and CDR2 SNEGSKA (reference sequence). Trimming at V came to 5 bases and at J to 6 bases, leaving 6 bases not matched to a gene. The CDR3 DNA sequence: TGCAGTGCTGGCCCTAGCGGGAGGTTAAACATTCAGTACTTC. Its protein is CSAGPSGRLNIQYF.